This is a list of T cell receptor beta chains from one sample in a study of blood T cell repertoires in COVID-19. The repertoire was sequenced with immunoSEQ multiplex PCR; TCRdb's copy has only in-frame clones and lacks some. The sample lists about 280,000 clones, around 88% occurring once. The source material was PBMCs or T cells enriched from blood (not recorded which). The source of these receptors is a woman in her thirties or forties who had recovered from COVID-19. The conserved cysteine and the conserved F or W are not part of the CDR3 here.

v_call cdr3_aa
TRBV6-5 ASRDRQTYEQY
TRBV7-6 ASSLEQGSNQPQH
TRBV24-1 ATGQDQPQH
TRBV28 ASSLAPMGGRPDRV
TRBV3-1/TRBV3-2 ASSQESAALKQF
TRBV20-1 SAKQGNEQY
TRBV5-1 ASSPLDRGFRATSYEQY
TRBV7-2 ASSLSWRTGKGDQPQH
TRBV21-1 ASSKSPPSGRAYNEQF
TRBV24-1 ATSDVGSGDLAEAF
TRBV6-4 ASSAKQGAEQF
TRBV20-1 SARWSTEAF
TRBV11-1 ASSLAPVLAGPYNEQF
TRBV13 ASSPTSGSWTDTQY
TRBV7-6 ASSFRSGSSSGANVLT
TRBV18 ASSPQQNEQF
TRBV7-9 ASSPPTRGGPLH
TRBV7-2 ASRTAYNSPLH
TRBV21-1 ATVGHDSNQPQH
TRBV18 ASSPSARFSTDTQY
TRBV7-2 ASSLEAGLSEKLF
TRBV3-1/TRBV3-2 ASSLAGGDYEQY
TRBV5-6 ASSLRDRASPLH
TRBV28 ASRTRPTEAF
TRBV29-1 SVASGGVYEQY
TRBV10-2 ASRPPTGSNYEQY
TRBV6-2/TRBV6-3 ASSWTSSGANVLT
TRBV28 ASSSERDGSYGYT
TRBV7-8 ASSPPGQGARGDGYT
TRBV27 ASRPGQVGGEQF